The text below deals with one T cell receptor (beta chain). Its specificity is unknown. This entry is derived from a study of cytomegalovirus exposure and HLA in healthy donors. Overall study results and limits: Reports indicate that TCR beta sequences accurately predicted the HLA-A and HLA-B alleles of most subjects. The classifier reportedly diagnosed cytomegalovirus status with high specificity and sensitivity.

Primers included in the PCR were 60 Vbeta and 13 Jbeta primers. The table came from immunoSEQ multiplex PCR; TCRdb's copy has only in-frame clones and leaves some out. The sample holds some 170,000 clones, 75% to 85% seen once. The germline V gene encodes CDR1 SGHTA and CDR2 FQGTGA. The CDR3 has 14 residues. The J segment lost 3 bases and the V segment lost 0 bases, leaving 1 base of the junction unmatched. Specimen: PBMCs. This chain connects TRBV7-3 to TRBJ1-2, with 7 bases fitting TRBD1. The clonotype comes from a woman aged 60-75 years in good health and CMV-seropositive. The CDR3 loop is CASSLTGTDYGYTF. The CDR3 DNA sequence: TGTGCCAGCAGCTTAACGGGGACAGACTATGGCTACACCTTC.